A selection of T cell receptor beta chains follows, all from one sample in a study of long-term antiretroviral therapy in people with HIV. The repertoire was sequenced with immunoSEQ multiplex PCR; TCRdb's copy has only in-frame clones and lacks some. The sample includes tens of thousands of clones, around nine tenths seen only once; the top ten take 4.1%. Here the sequenced sample was unsorted PBMCs, taken 0.5 years after starting antiretroviral therapy. These receptors all stem from a woman younger than 35 with HIV. CDR3s include the opening cysteine and the closing phenylalanine or tryptophan. The D gene is left open where the match is weak. Not all rows give a size; the values are once, few, many and, for expanded clones, a class.

d_gene: -
abundance: -
v_gene: TRBV10-3
j_gene: TRBJ2-2
CDR3aa: CAISDDLQPAGELFF
CDR3nt: TGTGCCATCAGTGATGACCTTCAGCCGGCCGGGGAGCTGTTTTTT

d_gene: TRBD1
abundance: -
v_gene: TRBV10-2
j_gene: TRBJ1-1
CDR3aa: CATSDRVPEAFF
CDR3nt: TGCGCCACCTCGGACAGGGTCCCTGAAGCTTTCTTT

d_gene: -
abundance: -
v_gene: TRBV27
j_gene: TRBJ1-4
CDR3aa: CASSFLGRRTNEKLFF
CDR3nt: TGTGCCAGCAGTTTCCTCGGACGGCGAACTAATGAAAAACTGTTTTTT

d_gene: -
abundance: -
v_gene: TRBV9
j_gene: TRBJ1-3
CDR3aa: CASSVAGHPGNTIYF
CDR3nt: TGTGCCAGCAGCGTAGCGGGACACCCTGGAAACACCATATATTTT

d_gene: TRBD2
abundance: -
v_gene: TRBV28
j_gene: TRBJ2-5
CDR3aa: CASSLSSGTALGTQYF
CDR3nt: TGTGCCAGCAGTTTATCGAGCGGGACGGCCCTCGGGACCCAGTACTTC

d_gene: TRBD1
abundance: -
v_gene: TRBV7-3
j_gene: TRBJ2-5
CDR3aa: CASSRFDRVETQYF
CDR3nt: TGTGCCAGCAGCCGATTCGACAGGGTAGAGACCCAGTACTTC

d_gene: TRBD1
abundance: -
v_gene: TRBV6-5
j_gene: TRBJ2-5
CDR3aa: CASIVGTGDETQYF
CDR3nt: TGTGCCAGCATCGTAGGGACAGGGGACGAGACCCAGTACTTC

d_gene: -
abundance: -
v_gene: TRBV5-5
j_gene: TRBJ2-7
CDR3aa: CASRSGLAGGGGEQYF
CDR3nt: TGTGCCAGCAGATCGGGGTTGGCCGGCGGAGGGGGTGAGCAGTACTTC

d_gene: -
abundance: -
v_gene: TRBV6-1
j_gene: TRBJ2-7
CDR3aa: CASSEGSSRLNYEQYF
CDR3nt: TGTGCCAGCAGTGAAGGAAGTTCCAGGCTAAACTACGAGCAGTACTTC

d_gene: -
abundance: -
v_gene: TRBV4-1
j_gene: TRBJ2-3
CDR3aa: CASSQANPRGRTDTQYF
CDR3nt: TGCGCCAGCAGCCAAGCCAACCCTAGGGGACGCACAGATACGCAGTATTTT

d_gene: -
abundance: -
v_gene: TRBV5-1
j_gene: TRBJ2-2
CDR3aa: CASSLDRALNTGELFF
CDR3nt: TGCGCCAGCAGCTTGGATAGGGCATTGAACACCGGGGAGCTGTTTTTT

d_gene: TRBD2
abundance: -
v_gene: TRBV14
j_gene: TRBJ2-7
CDR3aa: CASSQRRGNRGSYEQYF
CDR3nt: TGTGCCAGCAGCCAGAGGCGGGGGAACCGAGGATCCTACGAGCAGTACTTC

d_gene: -
abundance: -
v_gene: TRBV9
j_gene: TRBJ2-2
CDR3aa: CASSSDSGHGELFF
CDR3nt: TGTGCCAGCAGCTCGGACAGTGGACACGGGGAGCTGTTTTTT

d_gene: -
abundance: -
v_gene: TRBV9
j_gene: TRBJ2-7
CDR3aa: CASSLVGGEQYF
CDR3nt: TGTGCCAGCAGCCTGGTGGGGGGCGAGCAGTACTTC

d_gene: TRBD1
abundance: -
v_gene: TRBV29-1
j_gene: TRBJ2-7
CDR3aa: CSVGDRSSTYEQYF
CDR3nt: TGCAGCGTGGGGGACAGAAGTAGTACCTACGAGCAGTACTTC

d_gene: -
abundance: -
v_gene: TRBV4-3
j_gene: TRBJ2-7
CDR3aa: CASSQEETGSYEQYF
CDR3nt: TGCGCCAGCAGCCAAGAGGAGACAGGTTCATACGAGCAGTACTTC

d_gene: TRBD2
abundance: -
v_gene: TRBV7-9
j_gene: TRBJ2-1
CDR3aa: CASSLARLAGGPGDEQFF
CDR3nt: TGTGCCAGCAGCTTAGCCCGACTAGCGGGAGGGCCGGGGGATGAGCAGTTCTTC

d_gene: TRBD2
abundance: medium-sized
v_gene: TRBV9
j_gene: TRBJ2-1
CDR3aa: CASSVEGGPGNEQFF
CDR3nt: TGTGCCAGCAGCGTTGAGGGAGGGCCGGGCAATGAGCAGTTCTTC

d_gene: TRBD1
abundance: -
v_gene: TRBV30
j_gene: TRBJ2-2
CDR3aa: CAWPGGQEDTGELFF
CDR3nt: TGTGCCTGGCCAGGGGGTCAGGAGGACACCGGGGAGCTGTTTTTT

d_gene: TRBD2
abundance: -
v_gene: TRBV10-1
j_gene: TRBJ2-3
CDR3aa: CASSAGGVKARDTQYF
CDR3nt: TGCGCCAGCTCCGCGGGAGGGGTAAAGGCGAGAGATACGCAGTATTTT

d_gene: TRBD1
abundance: -
v_gene: TRBV10-3
j_gene: TRBJ1-4
CDR3aa: CAISEEGAYEKLFF
CDR3nt: TGTGCCATCAGTGAGGAGGGGGCGTACGAAAAACTGTTTTTT

d_gene: TRBD2
abundance: -
v_gene: TRBV6-1
j_gene: TRBJ2-7
CDR3aa: CASSELAASYEQYF
CDR3nt: TGTGCCAGCAGTGAGCTAGCGGCCTCCTACGAGCAGTACTTC

d_gene: TRBD1
abundance: -
v_gene: TRBV7-9
j_gene: TRBJ1-1
CDR3aa: CASRQGTGGNTEAFF
CDR3nt: TGTGCCAGCAGACAAGGTACAGGGGGGAACACTGAAGCTTTCTTT

d_gene: -
abundance: -
v_gene: TRBV6-5
j_gene: TRBJ1-3
CDR3aa: CASSIGNSGNTIYF
CDR3nt: TGTGCCAGCAGCATCGGGAACTCTGGAAACACCATATATTTT

d_gene: -
abundance: -
v_gene: TRBV28
j_gene: TRBJ2-3
CDR3aa: CASSDSNLRTDTQYF
CDR3nt: TGTGCCAGCAGTGACAGCAATTTACGCACAGATACGCAGTATTTT

d_gene: -
abundance: -
v_gene: TRBV10-3
j_gene: TRBJ1-1
CDR3aa: CAISESRQGGTEAFF
CDR3nt: TGTGCCATCAGTGAGTCGCGCCAAGGGGGAACTGAAGCTTTCTTT

d_gene: -
abundance: -
v_gene: TRBV9
j_gene: TRBJ2-7
CDR3aa: CASSVDPYEQYF
CDR3nt: TGTGCCAGCAGCGTAGATCCCTACGAGCAGTACTTC

d_gene: -
abundance: -
v_gene: TRBV27
j_gene: TRBJ2-7
CDR3aa: CASSLRRVTDEQYF
CDR3nt: TGTGCCAGCAGTTTAAGGAGGGTCACCGACGAGCAGTACTTC

d_gene: -
abundance: -
v_gene: TRBV9
j_gene: TRBJ1-2
CDR3aa: CASSAATVGVAGYTF
CDR3nt: TGTGCCAGCAGCGCAGCTACAGTTGGGGTCGCCGGCTACACCTTC

d_gene: -
abundance: -
v_gene: TRBV5-4
j_gene: TRBJ1-4
CDR3aa: CASRGATNEKLFF
CDR3nt: TGTGCCAGCAGGGGCGCAACTAATGAAAAACTGTTTTTT

d_gene: -
abundance: once
v_gene: TRBV1
j_gene: TRBJ2-6
CDR3aa: CTSSQPGQGPFAPISGANVLTF
CDR3nt: TGCACCAGCAGCCAACCGGGACAGGGGCCCTTCGCTCCTATCTCTGGGGCCAACGTCCTGACTTTC

d_gene: -
abundance: -
v_gene: TRBV15
j_gene: TRBJ2-1
CDR3aa: CATSRALNEQFF
CDR3nt: TGTGCCACCAGCAGAGCTCTCAATGAGCAGTTCTTC

d_gene: -
abundance: -
v_gene: TRBV15
j_gene: TRBJ2-3
CDR3aa: CATCMDSTDTQYF
CDR3nt: TGTGCCACCTGCATGGACAGCACAGATACGCAGTATTTT